The rows below give T cell receptor beta chains drawn from one sample of a study of graft-versus-host responses after intestinal transplantation. Their target antigens are unknown. The method was immunoSEQ multiplex PCR; TCRdb's version includes in-frame clones alone and lacks a portion of them. The sample records under 90,000 clones, 90% being singletons. Sequenced here: unstimulated CD8+ T cells sorted from spleen or lymph node cells, sampled before transplant. All receptors derive from a human donor who was the organ donor for an intestinal transplant. CDR3s include the opening cysteine and the closing phenylalanine or tryptophan. The D gene is left open where the match is weak. For some rows the clone size is stated as once, few or many, or as a class when expanded; others skip it.

cdr3_aa: CASSLVGGTGWNYGYTF
cdr3_nt: TGTGCCAGCAGCTTAGTTGGGGGGACAGGGTGGAACTATGGCTACACCTTC
clone_size: -
v_call: TRBV7-8
j_call: TRBJ1-2
d_call: TRBD1

cdr3_aa: CASSQGTAMNTEAFF
cdr3_nt: TGCGCCAGCAGCCAGGGGACAGCAATGAACACTGAAGCTTTCTTT
clone_size: few
v_call: TRBV4-3
j_call: TRBJ1-1
d_call: TRBD1

cdr3_aa: CATSPYPRAEVAEAFF
cdr3_nt: TGTGCCACCAGCCCATACCCCCGGGCGGAGGTCGCTGAAGCTTTCTTT
clone_size: -
v_call: TRBV15
j_call: TRBJ1-1
d_call: -

cdr3_aa: CASSLSQGLYGYTF
cdr3_nt: TGTGCCAGCAGCCTATCACAGGGCCTCTATGGCTACACCTTC
clone_size: -
v_call: TRBV6-5
j_call: TRBJ1-2
d_call: -

cdr3_aa: CASSWMGGVGTEAFF
cdr3_nt: TGTGCCAGCAGCTGGATGGGGGGGGTAGGAACTGAAGCTTTCTTT
clone_size: -
v_call: TRBV7-9
j_call: TRBJ1-1
d_call: -

cdr3_aa: CASSQEAAGGPNEQFF
cdr3_nt: TGCGCCAGCAGCCAAGAGGCGGCGGGGGGGCCCAATGAGCAGTTCTTC
clone_size: once
v_call: TRBV4-1
j_call: TRBJ2-1
d_call: TRBD2

cdr3_aa: CASSFNRNSGNTIYF
cdr3_nt: TGTGCCAGCAGTTTCAACAGAAACTCTGGAAACACCATATATTTT
clone_size: -
v_call: TRBV28
j_call: TRBJ1-3
d_call: -

cdr3_aa: CASRGGSLSDTQYF
cdr3_nt: TGTGCCAGCAGGGGGGGGAGTCTGTCAGATACGCAGTATTTT
clone_size: -
v_call: TRBV13
j_call: TRBJ2-3
d_call: TRBD2

cdr3_aa: CASSSGTAKYSGNTIYF
cdr3_nt: TGTGCCAGCAGTTCCGGGACAGCTAAATACTCTGGAAACACCATATATTTT
clone_size: -
v_call: TRBV28
j_call: TRBJ1-3
d_call: TRBD1

cdr3_aa: CASSQGQAGGNTIYF
cdr3_nt: TGCGCCAGCAGCCAGGGACAGGCCGGCGGAAACACCATATATTTT
clone_size: few
v_call: TRBV4-1
j_call: TRBJ1-3
d_call: TRBD1

cdr3_aa: CASSSTGGPYNEQFF
cdr3_nt: TGTGCCAGCAGCTCGACAGGGGGCCCCTACAATGAGCAGTTCTTC
clone_size: -
v_call: TRBV7-3
j_call: TRBJ2-1
d_call: TRBD1

cdr3_aa: CASSEVQGAGGDTQYF
cdr3_nt: TGTGCCAGCAGTGAAGTCCAGGGGGCGGGCGGGGATACGCAGTATTTT
clone_size: -
v_call: TRBV25-1
j_call: TRBJ2-3
d_call: TRBD1

cdr3_aa: CASSLRGRAGELFF
cdr3_nt: TGTGCCAGCAGTCTCAGGGGGCGGGCCGGGGAGCTGTTTTTT
clone_size: -
v_call: TRBV11-3
j_call: TRBJ2-2
d_call: TRBD1

cdr3_aa: CASSGDLAKGAEVELFF
cdr3_nt: TGTGCCAGCAGTGGGGATTTAGCTAAGGGGGCGGAAGTGGAACTGTTTTTT
clone_size: -
v_call: TRBV6-4
j_call: TRBJ1-4
d_call: TRBD1

cdr3_aa: CATSGDSKTPYNSPLHF
cdr3_nt: TGTGCCACCAGCGGGGACAGTAAAACTCCCTATAATTCACCCCTCCACTTT
clone_size: -
v_call: TRBV15
j_call: TRBJ1-6
d_call: TRBD1

cdr3_aa: CASSIDLGQGNQPQHF
cdr3_nt: TGTGCCAGTAGTATAGATTTGGGACAGGGAAATCAGCCCCAGCATTTT
clone_size: once
v_call: TRBV19
j_call: TRBJ1-5
d_call: TRBD1

cdr3_aa: CASSLQETGSLTDTQYF
cdr3_nt: TGTGCCAGCAGCTTGCAAGAGACAGGGAGTTTAACAGATACGCAGTATTTT
clone_size: once
v_call: TRBV7-6
j_call: TRBJ2-3
d_call: TRBD1

cdr3_aa: CASSQETKNIQYF
cdr3_nt: TGTGCCAGCAGCCAAGAGACTAAAAACATTCAGTACTTC
clone_size: once
v_call: TRBV5-4
j_call: TRBJ2-4
d_call: -

cdr3_aa: CASSAPNSYYGYTF
cdr3_nt: TGTGCCAGCAGTGCCCCGAACAGCTACTATGGCTACACCTTC
clone_size: -
v_call: TRBV27
j_call: TRBJ1-2
d_call: -

cdr3_aa: CASSLSRTGREKLFF
cdr3_nt: TGTGCCAGCAGTTTATCGAGGACAGGGAGGGAAAAACTGTTTTTT
clone_size: -
v_call: TRBV27
j_call: TRBJ1-4
d_call: TRBD1

cdr3_aa: CASSPLAGGTDTQYF
cdr3_nt: TGTGCTAGCAGCCCCCTAGCGGGGGGCACAGATACGCAGTATTTT
clone_size: -
v_call: TRBV7-7
j_call: TRBJ2-3
d_call: TRBD2

cdr3_aa: CAISEIRLAGGQFTGELFF
cdr3_nt: TGTGCCATCAGTGAAATTAGACTAGCGGGGGGGCAGTTCACCGGGGAGCTGTTTTTT
clone_size: -
v_call: TRBV10-3
j_call: TRBJ2-2
d_call: TRBD2

cdr3_aa: CASRIPGLDEAFF
cdr3_nt: TGTGCCAGCAGGATCCCGGGGTTAGATGAAGCTTTCTTT
clone_size: -
v_call: TRBV28
j_call: TRBJ1-1
d_call: -

cdr3_aa: CASSRLTGFELNSPLHF
cdr3_nt: TGTGCCAGCAGCCGTTTAACAGGGTTTGAGTTGAATTCACCCCTCCACTTT
clone_size: -
v_call: TRBV27
j_call: TRBJ1-6
d_call: -

cdr3_aa: CASSRIGGVNEKLFF
cdr3_nt: TGTGCCAGCAGTCGAATCGGAGGGGTTAATGAAAAACTGTTTTTT
clone_size: -
v_call: TRBV28
j_call: TRBJ1-4
d_call: -

cdr3_aa: CASSLSQPQHF
cdr3_nt: TGTGCCAGCAGTTTGAGTCAGCCCCAGCATTTT
clone_size: -
v_call: TRBV28
j_call: TRBJ1-5
d_call: -

cdr3_aa: CSAGGGEAFF
cdr3_nt: TGCAGCGCGGGGGGAGGGGAAGCTTTCTTT
clone_size: -
v_call: TRBV29-1
j_call: TRBJ1-1
d_call: -

cdr3_aa: CAISDTGQPNQPQHF
cdr3_nt: TGTGCCATCAGTGATACGGGACAGCCTAATCAGCCCCAGCATTTT
clone_size: -
v_call: TRBV10-3
j_call: TRBJ1-5
d_call: TRBD1

cdr3_aa: CASSPDSGGVFSTDTQYF
cdr3_nt: TGTGCCAGCAGTCCGGATAGCGGGGGGGTTTTTAGCACAGATACGCAGTATTTT
clone_size: once
v_call: TRBV27
j_call: TRBJ2-3
d_call: TRBD2

cdr3_aa: CASSPWGRTEAFF
cdr3_nt: TGTGCCAGCAGTCCGTGGGGGCGGACTGAAGCTTTCTTT
clone_size: -
v_call: TRBV6-1
j_call: TRBJ1-1
d_call: -

cdr3_aa: CASSAYGLAGIDTDTQYF
cdr3_nt: TGTGCCAGCAGCGCTTACGGACTAGCGGGGATAGACACAGATACGCAGTATTTT
clone_size: -
v_call: TRBV5-6
j_call: TRBJ2-3
d_call: TRBD2

cdr3_aa: CASSFNPGWDTGELFF
cdr3_nt: TGTGCCAGCAGCTTTAATCCGGGGTGGGACACCGGGGAGCTGTTTTTT
clone_size: -
v_call: TRBV7-2
j_call: TRBJ2-2
d_call: -

cdr3_aa: CASSQIADTQYF
cdr3_nt: TGCGCCAGCAGTCAAATTGCGGATACGCAGTATTTT
clone_size: -
v_call: TRBV4-1
j_call: TRBJ2-3
d_call: -

cdr3_aa: CAIRPGTGNSPLHF
cdr3_nt: TGTGCCATCCGACCCGGGACAGGAAATTCACCCCTCCACTTT
clone_size: few
v_call: TRBV10-3
j_call: TRBJ1-6
d_call: TRBD1

cdr3_aa: CASSWGHRDRGLMDYGYTF
cdr3_nt: TGTGCCAGCAGCTGGGGGCACCGGGACAGGGGCTTAATGGACTATGGCTACACCTTC
clone_size: -
v_call: TRBV27
j_call: TRBJ1-2
d_call: TRBD1

cdr3_aa: CASSPTSGGPAAGELFF
cdr3_nt: TGTGCCAGCAGCCCCACTAGCGGGGGGCCGGCTGCCGGGGAGCTGTTTTTT
clone_size: -
v_call: TRBV5-4
j_call: TRBJ2-2
d_call: TRBD2

cdr3_aa: CASSLMRNEAFF
cdr3_nt: TGTGCCAGCAGCTTAATGCGGAACGAAGCTTTCTTT
clone_size: -
v_call: TRBV7-2
j_call: TRBJ1-1
d_call: -

cdr3_aa: CASSPFIGGNTGELFF
cdr3_nt: TGTGCCAGCAGCCCGTTTATCGGGGGGAACACCGGGGAGCTGTTTTTT
clone_size: -
v_call: TRBV7-9
j_call: TRBJ2-2
d_call: -

cdr3_aa: CASSPRGQGIYGYTF
cdr3_nt: TGTGCCAGCAGCCCCCGCGGCCAGGGGATTTATGGCTACACCTTC
clone_size: -
v_call: TRBV14
j_call: TRBJ1-2
d_call: -

cdr3_aa: CASSAQIPGQPNEKLFF
cdr3_nt: TGTGCCAGCAGCGCCCAAATACCAGGACAGCCTAATGAAAAACTGTTTTTT
clone_size: -
v_call: TRBV7-6
j_call: TRBJ1-4
d_call: -

cdr3_aa: CASSLASGLNYNEQFF
cdr3_nt: TGTGCCAGCAGTTTAGCCTCTGGGCTGAACTACAATGAGCAGTTCTTC
clone_size: -
v_call: TRBV27
j_call: TRBJ2-1
d_call: -

cdr3_aa: CASSLWGSGGGYNEQFF
cdr3_nt: TGTGCCAGCAGTTTATGGGGGAGCGGGGGGGGTTACAATGAGCAGTTCTTC
clone_size: once
v_call: TRBV27
j_call: TRBJ2-1
d_call: TRBD2

cdr3_aa: CASSSTGTANTGELFF
cdr3_nt: TGTGCCAGCAGCTCGACCGGGACTGCGAACACCGGGGAGCTGTTTTTT
clone_size: -
v_call: TRBV5-6
j_call: TRBJ2-2
d_call: -

cdr3_aa: CASSFEQTQYF
cdr3_nt: TGTGCCAGCAGTTTTGAGCAGACCCAGTACTTC
clone_size: -
v_call: TRBV28
j_call: TRBJ2-5
d_call: -

cdr3_aa: CASSEGGHSDSPLHF
cdr3_nt: TGCGCCAGCAGTGAAGGAGGGCACTCAGATTCACCCCTCCACTTT
clone_size: -
v_call: TRBV10-1
j_call: TRBJ1-6
d_call: -

cdr3_aa: CASNFVAATYNEQFF
cdr3_nt: TGTGCCAGCAACTTCGTAGCGGCGACGTACAATGAGCAGTTCTTC
clone_size: -
v_call: TRBV6-6
j_call: TRBJ2-1
d_call: -